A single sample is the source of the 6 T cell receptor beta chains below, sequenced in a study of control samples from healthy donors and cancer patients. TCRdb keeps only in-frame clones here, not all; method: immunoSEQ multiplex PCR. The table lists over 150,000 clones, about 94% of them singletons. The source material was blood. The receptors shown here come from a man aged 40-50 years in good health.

In DNA form, the CDR3 reads TGCGCCAGCAGTGGCGGGAGACACACAGATACGCAGTATTTT. This sequence encodes CASSGGRHTDTQYF. The chain has TRBV5-1 and TRBJ2-3; 7 bases agree with TRBD2. The CDR3 contains 14 residues. The V and J ends lost 5 bases and 2 bases, in that order; junction bases with no gene match: 5. Germline CDR1 is SGHRS and CDR2 is YFSETQ.

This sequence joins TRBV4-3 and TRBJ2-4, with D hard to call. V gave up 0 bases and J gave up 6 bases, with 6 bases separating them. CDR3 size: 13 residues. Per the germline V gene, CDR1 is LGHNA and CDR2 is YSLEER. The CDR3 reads CASSQEVRNIQYF. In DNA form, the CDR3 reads TGCGCCAGCAGCCAAGAGGTCAGAAACATTCAGTACTTC.

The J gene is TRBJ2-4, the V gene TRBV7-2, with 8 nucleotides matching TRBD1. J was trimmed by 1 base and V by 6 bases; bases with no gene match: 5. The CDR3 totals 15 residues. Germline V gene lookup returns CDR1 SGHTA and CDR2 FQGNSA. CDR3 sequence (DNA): TGTGCCAGCAGACCAGGGGGCACGGCCAAAAACATTCAGTACTTC. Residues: CASRPGGTAKNIQYF.

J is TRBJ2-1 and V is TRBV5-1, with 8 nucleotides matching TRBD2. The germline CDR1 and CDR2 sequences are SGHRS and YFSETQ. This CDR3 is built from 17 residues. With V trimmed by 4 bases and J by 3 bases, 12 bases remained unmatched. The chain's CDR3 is CASSGMGKRGNYNEQFF. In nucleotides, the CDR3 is TGCGCCAGCAGCGGGATGGGGAAGCGGGGGAACTACAATGAGCAGTTCTTC.

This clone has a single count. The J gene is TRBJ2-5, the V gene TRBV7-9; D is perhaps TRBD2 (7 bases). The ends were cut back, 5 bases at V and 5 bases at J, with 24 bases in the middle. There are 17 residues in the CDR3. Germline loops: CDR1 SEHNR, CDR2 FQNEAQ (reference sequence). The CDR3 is CASSPQLSGGPGETQYF. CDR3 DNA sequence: TGTGCCAGCAGCCCCCAACTCTCGGGGGGCCCGGGGGAGACCCAGTACTTC. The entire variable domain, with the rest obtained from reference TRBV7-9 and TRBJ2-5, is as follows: DTGVSQNPRHKITKRGQNVTFRCDPISEHNRLYWYRQTLGQGPEFLTYFQNEAQLEKSRLLSDRFSAERPKGSFSTLEIQRTEQGDSAMYLCASSPQLSGGPGETQYFGPGTRLLVL.

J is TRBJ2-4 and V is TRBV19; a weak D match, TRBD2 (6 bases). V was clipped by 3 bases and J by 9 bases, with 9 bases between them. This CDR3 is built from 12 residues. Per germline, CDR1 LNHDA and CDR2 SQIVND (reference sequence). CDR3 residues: CASSILGGIQYF. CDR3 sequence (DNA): TGTGCCAGTAGTATCCTGGGGGGCATTCAGTACTTC.